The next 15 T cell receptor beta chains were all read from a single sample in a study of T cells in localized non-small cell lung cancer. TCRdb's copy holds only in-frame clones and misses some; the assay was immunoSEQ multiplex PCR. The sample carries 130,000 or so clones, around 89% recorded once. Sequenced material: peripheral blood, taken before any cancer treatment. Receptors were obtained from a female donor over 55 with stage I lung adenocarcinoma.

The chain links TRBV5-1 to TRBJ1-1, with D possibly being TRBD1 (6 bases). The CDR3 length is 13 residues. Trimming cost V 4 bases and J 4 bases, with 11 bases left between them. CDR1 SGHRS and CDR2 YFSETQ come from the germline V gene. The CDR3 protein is CASSQQGSTEAFF. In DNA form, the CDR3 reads TGCGCCAGCAGCCAACAGGGCAGCACTGAAGCTTTCTTT.

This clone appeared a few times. The CDR3 region has the DNA TGTGCCAGCAGCGGTCAAAACGATCGAGGACTAGCGATCGAGACCCAGTACTTC. This encodes CASSGQNDRGLAIETQYF. The chain combines TRBV7-2 with TRBJ2-5; 9 nucleotides align to TRBD2. The CDR3 has 18 amino acids. V lost 5 bases, J lost 5 bases, and 18 bases stayed unmatched. Germline V gene data show CDR1 as SGHTA and CDR2 as FQGNSA.

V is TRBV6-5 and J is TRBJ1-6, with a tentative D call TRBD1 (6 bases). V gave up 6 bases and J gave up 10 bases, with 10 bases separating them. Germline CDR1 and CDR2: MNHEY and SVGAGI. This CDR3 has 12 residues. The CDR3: CASSPGDSPLHF. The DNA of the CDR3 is TGTGCCAGCAGCCCAGGGGACTCACCCCTCCACTTT.

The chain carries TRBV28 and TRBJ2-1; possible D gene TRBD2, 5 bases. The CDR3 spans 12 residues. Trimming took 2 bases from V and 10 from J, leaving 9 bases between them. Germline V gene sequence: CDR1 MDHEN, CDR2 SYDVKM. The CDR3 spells CASSLGEREQFF. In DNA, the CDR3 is TGTGCCAGCAGTTTAGGCGAGCGGGAGCAGTTCTTC.

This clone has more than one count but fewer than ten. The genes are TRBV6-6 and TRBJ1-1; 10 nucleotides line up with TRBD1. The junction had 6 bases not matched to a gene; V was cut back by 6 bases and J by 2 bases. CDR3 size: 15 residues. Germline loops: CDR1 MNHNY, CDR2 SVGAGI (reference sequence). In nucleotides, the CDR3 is TGTGCCAGCAGCATAGACAGGGGGCAAAACACTGAAGCTTTCTTT. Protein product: CASSIDRGQNTEAFF.

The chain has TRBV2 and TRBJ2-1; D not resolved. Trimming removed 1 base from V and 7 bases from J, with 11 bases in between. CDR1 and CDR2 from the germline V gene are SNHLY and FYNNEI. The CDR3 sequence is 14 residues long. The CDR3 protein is CASSEDPLRNEQFF. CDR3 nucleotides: TGTGCCAGCAGTGAAGATCCCCTTAGGAATGAGCAGTTCTTC.

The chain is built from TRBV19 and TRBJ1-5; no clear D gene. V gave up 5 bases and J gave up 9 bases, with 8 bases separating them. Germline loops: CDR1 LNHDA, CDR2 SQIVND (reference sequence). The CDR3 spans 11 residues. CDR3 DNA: TGTGCCAGTAGTCTCCGGGGGCCCCAGCATTTT. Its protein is CASSLRGPQHF.

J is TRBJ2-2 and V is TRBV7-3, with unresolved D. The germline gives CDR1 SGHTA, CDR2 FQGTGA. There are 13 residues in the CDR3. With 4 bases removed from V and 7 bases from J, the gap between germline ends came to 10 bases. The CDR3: CASSSSPGGELFF. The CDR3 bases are TGTGCCAGCAGCTCCTCACCCGGCGGGGAGCTGTTTTTT.

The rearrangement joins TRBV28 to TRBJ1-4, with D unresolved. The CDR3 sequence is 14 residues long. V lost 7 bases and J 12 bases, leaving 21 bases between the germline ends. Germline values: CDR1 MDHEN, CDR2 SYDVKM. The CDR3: CASIKDLLSVELFF. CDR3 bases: TGTGCCAGCATCAAGGACCTCCTAAGCGTGGAACTGTTTTTT. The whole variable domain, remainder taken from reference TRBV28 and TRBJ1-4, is DVKVTQSSRYLVKRTGEKVFLECVQDMDHENMFWYRQDPGLGLRLIYFSYDVKMKEKGDIPEGYSVSREKKERFSLILESASTNQTSMYLCASIKDLLSVELFFGSGTQLSVL.

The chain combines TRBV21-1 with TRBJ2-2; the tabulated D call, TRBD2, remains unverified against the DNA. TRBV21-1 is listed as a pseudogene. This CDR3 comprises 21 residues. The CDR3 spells CASSSLRPRPGLAENTGELFF. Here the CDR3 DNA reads TGTGCCAGCAGCTCTCTCAGGCCCCGCCCGGGACTAGCGGAGAACACCGGGGAGCTGTTTTTT.

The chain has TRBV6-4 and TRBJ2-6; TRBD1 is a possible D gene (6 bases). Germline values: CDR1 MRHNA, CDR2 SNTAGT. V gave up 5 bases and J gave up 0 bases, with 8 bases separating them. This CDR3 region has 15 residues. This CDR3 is CASSQGGSGANVLTF. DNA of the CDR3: TGTGCCAGCAGTCAAGGGGGCTCTGGGGCCAACGTCCTGACTTTC.

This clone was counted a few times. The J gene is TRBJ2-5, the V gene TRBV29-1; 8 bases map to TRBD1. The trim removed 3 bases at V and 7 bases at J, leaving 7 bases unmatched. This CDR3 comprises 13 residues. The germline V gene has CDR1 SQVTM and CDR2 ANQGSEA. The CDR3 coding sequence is TGCAGCGTTGAGGATACCGGGACAGGGACCCAGTACTTC. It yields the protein CSVEDTGTGTQYF.

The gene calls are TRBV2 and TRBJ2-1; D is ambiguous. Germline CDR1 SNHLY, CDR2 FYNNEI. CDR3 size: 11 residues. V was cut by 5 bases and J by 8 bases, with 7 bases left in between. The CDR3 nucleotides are TGTGCCAGCAGTTCAGTCGATGAGCAGTTCTTC. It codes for CASSSVDEQFF.

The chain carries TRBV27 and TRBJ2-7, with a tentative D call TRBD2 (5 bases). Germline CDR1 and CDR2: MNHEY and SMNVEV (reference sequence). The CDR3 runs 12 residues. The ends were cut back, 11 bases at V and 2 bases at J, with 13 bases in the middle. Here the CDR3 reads CAGRRTAYEQYF. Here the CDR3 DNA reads TGTGCCGGGCGGAGGACGGCCTACGAGCAGTACTTC.

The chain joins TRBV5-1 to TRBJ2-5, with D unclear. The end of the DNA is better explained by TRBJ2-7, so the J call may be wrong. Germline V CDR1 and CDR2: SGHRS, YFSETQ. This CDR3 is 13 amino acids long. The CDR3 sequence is CASSSLRMGEQYF. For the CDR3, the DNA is TGCGCCAGCAGCTCCCTAAGAATGGGCGAGCAGTACTTC.